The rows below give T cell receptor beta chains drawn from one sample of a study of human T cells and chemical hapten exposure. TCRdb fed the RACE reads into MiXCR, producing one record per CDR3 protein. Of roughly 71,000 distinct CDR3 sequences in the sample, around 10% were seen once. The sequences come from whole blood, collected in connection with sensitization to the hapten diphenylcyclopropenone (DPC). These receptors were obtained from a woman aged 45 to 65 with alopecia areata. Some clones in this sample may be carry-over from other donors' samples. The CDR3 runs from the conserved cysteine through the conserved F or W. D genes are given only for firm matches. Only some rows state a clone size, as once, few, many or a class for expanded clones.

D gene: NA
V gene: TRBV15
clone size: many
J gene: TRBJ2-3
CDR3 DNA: TGTGCCACCAGCAGAGATAGCCCAGGGGAGGGAACAGATACGCAGTATTTT
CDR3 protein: CATSRDSPGEGTDTQYF

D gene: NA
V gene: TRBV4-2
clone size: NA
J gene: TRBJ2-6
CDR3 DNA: TGTGCCAGCAGCCGCATGCTAAGGGATTCTGGGGCCAACGTCCTGACTTTC
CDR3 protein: CASSRMLRDSGANVLTF

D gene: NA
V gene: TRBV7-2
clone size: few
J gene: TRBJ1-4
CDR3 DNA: TGTGCCAGCAGCTTAGACAGGGTTGAAAAACTGTTTTTT
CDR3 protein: CASSLDRVEKLFF

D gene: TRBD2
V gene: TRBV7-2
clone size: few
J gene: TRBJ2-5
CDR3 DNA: TGTGCCAGCAGCAAAGGACTAGCGGGAGGCCGGGAGACCCAGTACTTC
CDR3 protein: CASSKGLAGGRETQYF

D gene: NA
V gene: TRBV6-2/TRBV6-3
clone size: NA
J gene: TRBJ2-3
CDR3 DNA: TGTGCCAGCAGTTACGACGAAGGGGGATCAGATACGCAGTATTTT
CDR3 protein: CASSYDEGGSDTQYF

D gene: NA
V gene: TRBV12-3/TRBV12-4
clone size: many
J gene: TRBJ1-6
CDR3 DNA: TGTGCCAGCAGTTTGGGAGGGTCCAATTCACCCCTCCACTTT
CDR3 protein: CASSLGGSNSPLHF

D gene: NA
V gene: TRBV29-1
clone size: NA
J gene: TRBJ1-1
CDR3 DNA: TGCAGCGTTGTTCCTGTTTTGGGCACTGAAGCTTTCTTT
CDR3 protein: CSVVPVLGTEAFF

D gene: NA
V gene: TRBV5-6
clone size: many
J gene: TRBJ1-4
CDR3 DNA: TGTGCCAGCAGCTTGTACGGGGGGTCGAATGAAAAACTGTTTTTT
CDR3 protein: CASSLYGGSNEKLFF

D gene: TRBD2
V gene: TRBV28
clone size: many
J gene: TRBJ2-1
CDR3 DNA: TGTGCCAGCAGCCTCAGGCTCGGGGGGGGCCGGGACGGACAAAAGACCAATGAGCAGTTCTTC
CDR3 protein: CASSLRLGGGRDGQKTNEQFF

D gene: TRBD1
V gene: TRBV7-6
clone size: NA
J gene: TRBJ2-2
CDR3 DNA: TGTGCCAGCAGCGGGCGGACAGGGACGTCCGGGGAGCTGTTTTTT
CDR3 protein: CASSGRTGTSGELFF

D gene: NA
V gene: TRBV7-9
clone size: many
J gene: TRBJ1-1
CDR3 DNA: TGTGCCAGCAGCTTAACCCATAGGGGTTCTAGGACTGAAGCTTTCTTT
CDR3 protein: CASSLTHRGSRTEAFF

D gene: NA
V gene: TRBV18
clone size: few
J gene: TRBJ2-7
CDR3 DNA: TGTGCCAGCTCTCCGCCGGGGGCGATCTACGAGCAGTACTTC
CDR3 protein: CASSPPGAIYEQYF